These T cell receptor beta chains were read from a single sample in a study of blood T cells in healthy people across ages. MiXCR, run by TCRdb on the 5' RACE reads, gives a single entry per CDR3 protein. The repertoire holds around 1.7 million distinct CDR3 sequences, with about 28% as singletons. Sequencing was performed on blood. The receptors originated from a woman younger than 45 in good health. The CDR3 runs from the conserved cysteine through the conserved F or W. A D gene is named only where the DNA matches it firmly. The size of a clone is reported for some rows only, either as once, few or many, or as a class for expanded clones.

J gene: TRBJ2-1; V gene: TRBV10-3; D gene: NA; CDR3 length: 13; clone size: NA; CDR3 protein: CAISKPINNEQFF
J gene: TRBJ2-7; V gene: TRBV5-1; D gene: TRBD2; CDR3 length: 13; clone size: many; CDR3 protein: CASSLDQRREEYF
J gene: TRBJ1-2; V gene: TRBV27; D gene: TRBD1; CDR3 length: 15; clone size: NA; CDR3 protein: CASSLSWDRGYGYTF
J gene: TRBJ2-1; V gene: TRBV27; D gene: NA; CDR3 length: 15; clone size: NA; CDR3 protein: CASSSGTFLYNEQFF
J gene: TRBJ2-3; V gene: TRBV5-1; D gene: TRBD2; CDR3 length: 16; clone size: few; CDR3 protein: CASSWGTSGAPDTQYF
J gene: TRBJ2-5; V gene: TRBV7-2; D gene: NA; CDR3 length: 16; clone size: few; CDR3 protein: CASSLWGGRFQETQYF
J gene: TRBJ2-2; V gene: TRBV27; D gene: NA; CDR3 length: 16; clone size: many; CDR3 protein: CASSSPTRQNTGELFF
J gene: TRBJ1-2; V gene: TRBV7-2; D gene: NA; CDR3 length: 11; clone size: NA; CDR3 protein: CTSGRVFGYTF
J gene: TRBJ2-1; V gene: TRBV5-1; D gene: NA; CDR3 length: 14; clone size: many; CDR3 protein: CASSFGGDYNEQFF
J gene: TRBJ2-7; V gene: TRBV7-2; D gene: TRBD2; CDR3 length: 16; clone size: many; CDR3 protein: CASSLGLAGGIYEQYF
J gene: TRBJ1-4; V gene: TRBV28; D gene: TRBD1; CDR3 length: 15; clone size: NA; CDR3 protein: CASSLQGQGSKKLFF
J gene: TRBJ1-5; V gene: TRBV20-1; D gene: NA; CDR3 length: 14; clone size: NA; CDR3 protein: CSAKDGLGNQPQHF
J gene: TRBJ2-7; V gene: TRBV29-1; D gene: NA; CDR3 length: 13; clone size: few; CDR3 protein: CSVSGTVKYEQYF
J gene: TRBJ2-1; V gene: TRBV20-1; D gene: NA; CDR3 length: 15; clone size: many; CDR3 protein: CSARDLRTNYNEQFF
J gene: TRBJ2-7; V gene: TRBV12-3/TRBV12-4; D gene: NA; CDR3 length: 11; clone size: many; CDR3 protein: CATARGYEQYF
J gene: TRBJ1-2; V gene: TRBV28; D gene: NA; CDR3 length: 13; clone size: few; CDR3 protein: CASTLEGPYGYTF
J gene: TRBJ2-1; V gene: TRBV5-1; D gene: TRBD2; CDR3 length: 15; clone size: few; CDR3 protein: CASSFTGGGYNEQFF
J gene: TRBJ2-5; V gene: TRBV5-1; D gene: NA; CDR3 length: 15; clone size: few; CDR3 protein: CASSHRQGVKETQYF
J gene: TRBJ1-1; V gene: TRBV6-1; D gene: NA; CDR3 length: 14; clone size: NA; CDR3 protein: CASSADRYPPEAFF
J gene: TRBJ1-5; V gene: TRBV20-1; D gene: NA; CDR3 length: 14; clone size: NA; CDR3 protein: CSASEGGRDQPQHF
J gene: TRBJ1-5; V gene: TRBV29-1; D gene: NA; CDR3 length: 12; clone size: few; CDR3 protein: CSVDAGSGSQHF
J gene: TRBJ2-1; V gene: TRBV3-1; D gene: NA; CDR3 length: 17; clone size: NA; CDR3 protein: CASSHKRRSEGINEQFF
J gene: TRBJ2-1; V gene: TRBV28; D gene: TRBD1; CDR3 length: 15; clone size: NA; CDR3 protein: CASSEDRASYNGQFF
J gene: TRBJ1-1; V gene: TRBV6-1; D gene: NA; CDR3 length: 13; clone size: NA; CDR3 protein: CASGEGENTEAFF
J gene: TRBJ1-2; V gene: TRBV7-9; D gene: NA; CDR3 length: 14; clone size: NA; CDR3 protein: CASSHLAANYGYTF
J gene: TRBJ1-5; V gene: TRBV4-3; D gene: NA; CDR3 length: 15; clone size: many; CDR3 protein: CASSQDYLGNQPQHF
J gene: TRBJ2-7; V gene: TRBV6-6; D gene: NA; CDR3 length: 14; clone size: few; CDR3 protein: CASSYSTDVGEQYF
J gene: TRBJ1-1; V gene: TRBV29-1; D gene: NA; CDR3 length: 13; clone size: few; CDR3 protein: CSGRIGVNTEAFF
J gene: NA; V gene: TRBV6-5; D gene: NA; CDR3 length: 14; clone size: NA; CDR3 protein: CASSPRVGSAEQYF
J gene: TRBJ2-3; V gene: TRBV11-2; D gene: NA; CDR3 length: 17; clone size: NA; CDR3 protein: CASSSYEGSGGTDTQYF
J gene: TRBJ2-1; V gene: TRBV5-1; D gene: NA; CDR3 length: 16; clone size: NA; CDR3 protein: CASSLAGGTAYNEQFF
J gene: TRBJ2-1; V gene: TRBV20-1; D gene: TRBD2; CDR3 length: 14; clone size: NA; CDR3 protein: CSAGDYPGYNEQFF
J gene: TRBJ2-1; V gene: TRBV20-1; D gene: NA; CDR3 length: 11; clone size: NA; CDR3 protein: CSARVGLGQFF
J gene: TRBJ2-1; V gene: TRBV5-1; D gene: NA; CDR3 length: 12; clone size: many; CDR3 protein: CASSSVVTEQFF
J gene: TRBJ2-1; V gene: TRBV29-1; D gene: TRBD2; CDR3 length: 14; clone size: NA; CDR3 protein: CSGTGLADYNEQFF
J gene: NA; V gene: TRBV4-1; D gene: TRBD1; CDR3 length: 17; clone size: NA; CDR3 protein: CASSQHRTGQGTYEQYF
J gene: TRBJ2-1; V gene: TRBV20-1; D gene: TRBD2; CDR3 length: 14; clone size: NA; CDR3 protein: CSVRTGLAGDEQFF
J gene: TRBJ1-1; V gene: TRBV7-9; D gene: NA; CDR3 length: 12; clone size: NA; CDR3 protein: CASSMVNTEAFF
J gene: TRBJ2-2; V gene: TRBV9; D gene: TRBD2; CDR3 length: 18; clone size: NA; CDR3 protein: CASSVDIAGGPNTGELFF
J gene: TRBJ1-2; V gene: TRBV29-1; D gene: NA; CDR3 length: 12; clone size: NA; CDR3 protein: CSGTGTAYGYTF
J gene: TRBJ2-5; V gene: TRBV9; D gene: NA; CDR3 length: 14; clone size: many; CDR3 protein: CASSVEGYEETQYF
J gene: TRBJ2-3; V gene: TRBV6-6; D gene: NA; CDR3 length: 15; clone size: few; CDR3 protein: CASSYSGGYTDTQYF
J gene: TRBJ1-6; V gene: TRBV7-9; D gene: NA; CDR3 length: 14; clone size: NA; CDR3 protein: CASSLEGPVLPLHF
J gene: TRBJ2-1; V gene: TRBV6-1; D gene: NA; CDR3 length: 14; clone size: few; CDR3 protein: CASSEGLPRGEQFF
J gene: TRBJ1-1; V gene: TRBV18; D gene: NA; CDR3 length: 15; clone size: few; CDR3 protein: CASSPTRVIRTEAFF
J gene: TRBJ1-2; V gene: TRBV9; D gene: NA; CDR3 length: 16; clone size: NA; CDR3 protein: CASSSSRSLGSHGYTF
J gene: TRBJ1-1; V gene: TRBV5-1; D gene: NA; CDR3 length: 13; clone size: once; CDR3 protein: CASSLAKEDEAFF
J gene: TRBJ1-5; V gene: TRBV6-2/TRBV6-3; D gene: NA; CDR3 length: 15; clone size: few; CDR3 protein: CASSYLWGSNQPQHF
J gene: TRBJ1-1; V gene: TRBV7-2; D gene: NA; CDR3 length: 14; clone size: many; CDR3 protein: CASSLKGGLERAFF
J gene: TRBJ2-1; V gene: TRBV20-1; D gene: NA; CDR3 length: 15; clone size: few; CDR3 protein: CSALDGGSSCNEQFF
J gene: TRBJ1-1; V gene: TRBV29-1; D gene: NA; CDR3 length: 15; clone size: NA; CDR3 protein: CSAGSAGGVGTEAFF